This record looks at one TCR beta chain sequence and its context. CDR1 and CDR2 (germline): KGHSH, LQKENI. V lost 1 base and J lost 7, with 14 bases in between. CDR3 length equals 15 residues. The PCR made use of 60 Vbeta and 13 Jbeta primers. The assay was immunoSEQ multiplex PCR, and TCRdb's table has in-frame clones only and misses some. This sample has approximately 150,000 clones, with roughly 80% found just once. These data come from a study of cytomegalovirus exposure and HLA in healthy donors. Study-wide context: Genetic ancestry analysis placed around four fifths of the 350 to 500 donors that were genotyped in the Caucasian-associated cluster.

The rearrangement uses TRBV18 and TRBJ2-1; possibly TRBD2 for D (5 bases). This TCR was recovered from a woman in her sixties or seventies in good health and CMV-seronegative. Source material: PBMCs. The CDR3 DNA is TGTGCCAGCTCACCACTCCCTCCCCCGGGGAATGAGCAGTTCTTC. Amino acids: CASSPLPPPGNEQFF.